This paragraph covers one TCR beta chain sequence. Its antigen is unidentified. This sample stems from a study of OX40 agonist ivuxolimab in advanced cancers. As for the study in general: A male proportion of about 80% was recorded, with mean age approximately 57 years and range roughly 23 to 79. General study findings and limits: By week 6 at 0.1 to 3.0 mg/kg, blood CD4+ and CD8+ T cells had expanded clonally. Partial responders receiving 0.1-3.0 mg/kg showed among the lowest clonal expansion.

Generated by immunoSEQ multiplex PCR, the TCRdb table keeps only in-frame clones and is missing some. Altogether tens of thousands of clones are present, approximately 90% being singletons, with the ten largest covering about 8%. This CDR3 is 14 amino acids long. The germline gives CDR1 MGHRA, CDR2 YSYEKL. With 1 base removed from V and 0 bases from J, the gap between germline ends came to 7 bases. The sequence was obtained from an adult with an advanced solid tumor such as melanoma, head and neck, liver or kidney cancer. The sequencing here drew on CD4+ or CD8+ T cells sorted from blood, taken in a trial of the OX40 agonist ivuxolimab. This chain joins TRBV4-1 and TRBJ2-7, with no clear D. The CDR3 DNA reads as TGCGCCAGCAGCCAAGGGTACAGCTCCTACGAGCAGTACTTC. Translating it yields CASSQGYSSYEQYF.